The entry below describes one T cell receptor beta chain. Individuals aged roughly 18 to 95 years were recruited from 24 US areas. The junction had 8 bases not matched to a gene; V was cut back by 4 bases and J by 6 bases. The CDR3 runs to 15 residues. CDR1 SGHRS and CDR2 YFSETQ come from the germline V gene. TCRdb's copy holds only in-frame clones and misses some; the assay was immunoSEQ multiplex PCR. The data contain 400,000 or so clones, 80% to 95% of them singletons. This record comes from a study of blood T cell repertoires in COVID-19. Study-wide context: Spain, Italy and the United States supplied samples that represented acute and convalescent COVID-19.

Sequences were obtained from PBMCs or T cells enriched from blood (not recorded which). This chain links TRBV5-1 with TRBJ1-2; the match to TRBD1 covers 11 bases. The TCR comes from a man aged 18 to 29 who had recovered from COVID-19. The CDR3 is CASSGTGTGGNGYTF. Written as DNA, the CDR3 is TGCGCCAGCAGCGGAACCGGGACAGGGGGGAATGGCTACACCTTC.